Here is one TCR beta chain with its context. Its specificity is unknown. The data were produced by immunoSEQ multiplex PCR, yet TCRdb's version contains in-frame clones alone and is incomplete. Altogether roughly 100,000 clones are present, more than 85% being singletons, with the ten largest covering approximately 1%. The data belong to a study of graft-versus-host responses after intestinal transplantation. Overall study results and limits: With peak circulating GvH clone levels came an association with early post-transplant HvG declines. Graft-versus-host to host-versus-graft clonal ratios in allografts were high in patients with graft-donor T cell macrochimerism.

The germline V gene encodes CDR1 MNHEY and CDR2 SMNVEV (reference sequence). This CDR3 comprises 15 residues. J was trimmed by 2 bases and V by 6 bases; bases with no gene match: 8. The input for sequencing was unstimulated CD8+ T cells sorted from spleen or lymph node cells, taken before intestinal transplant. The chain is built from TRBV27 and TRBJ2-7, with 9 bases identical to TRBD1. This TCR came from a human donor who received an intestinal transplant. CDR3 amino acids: CASSWTGAPTYEQYF. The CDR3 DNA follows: TGTGCCAGCAGCTGGACAGGGGCCCCTACCTACGAGCAGTACTTC.